The entry below describes one T cell receptor (beta chain). Its recognized antigen is unknown. Base qualities are not recorded, but no much larger clone differs from it by a single base. One collaborating source in Seattle enrolled patients during active infection and followed them longitudinally through the course of disease. The collaborating institutions used their own protocols to collect whole blood in K2EDTA tubes. For TCRbeta analysis, collaborators shipped samples as frozen whole blood, isolated PBMCs, or DNA extracted from either of those sample types. This sample stems from a study of blood T cell repertoires in COVID-19 (dated by TCRdb to the early 2020s). Notes on the research overall: Samples from collaborators originated in the United States, Italy and Spain and spanned both the acute and convalescent phases of COVID-19. Nearly every sample came with metadata listing a de-identified subject ID, COVID-19 status, age in years and sex. A freely available public database, intended as a resource for researchers studying the immune response to SARS-CoV-2, is where the repertoires were released. Samples were obtained from the ongoing ImmuneRACE study (first 160 participants) and from 1,254 subjects provided by 6 global collaborators. HLA class I and class II types, where available, came from metadata supplied by the sample provider rather than from assay-based typing. Subjects who had been exposed to COVID-19, were actively infected with it, or had recovered from it provided the deeply sampled blood TCRbeta repertoires that made up the dataset. The material from the prospective study consisted of cDNA or gDNA derived from T cells, B-cell-depleted T cells, or PBMCs.

Overall results and qualifications from the work: The amount of clinical and demographic metadata varied by source and participant and was provided uncurated.

TCRbeta CDR3 regions were amplified from genomic DNA by means of the immunoSEQ Assay, a bias-controlled multiplex PCR. In the source study's methods: Nucleated cell counts per sample were estimated from amplification of reference gene primers within the assay. To quantify the absolute abundance of each unique TCRbeta CDR3 rearrangement, sequence reads were collapsed and filtered. Productive Simpson clonality was computed per sample as the square root of Simpson's diversity index over productive rearrangements. TCRdb holds this immuneACCESS table with in-frame rearrangements only. Some clones are missing; in checked studies, unresolved V genes explain under half, and the rest has no known cause. V, J and clone size reflect that table, while D and trimming were determined from the DNA. For this sample there are a few hundred thousand clones; around 86% appear just once. The ten biggest clones cover 4.5% to 5.5% of the sample.

Cut back by 4 bases and 9 bases, the V and J ends lie 9 bases apart. The germline V gene supplies CDR1 KGHDR and CDR2 SFDVKD. The CDR3 numbers 13 residues from cysteine through phenylalanine. Only CDR3 DNA is held: 39 bases, read in frame from base 1. Sequencing used peripheral blood. The rearrangement combines TRBV24-1 with TRBJ1-6; the D gene is perhaps TRBD1, from 5 matching bases. This receptor was identified in a woman in her seventies with COVID-19, enrolled during active disease. The DNA sequence follows: TGTGCCACCAGTGAGGGGCGGGGTTCACCCCTCCACTTT. It codes for CATSEGRGSPLHF.